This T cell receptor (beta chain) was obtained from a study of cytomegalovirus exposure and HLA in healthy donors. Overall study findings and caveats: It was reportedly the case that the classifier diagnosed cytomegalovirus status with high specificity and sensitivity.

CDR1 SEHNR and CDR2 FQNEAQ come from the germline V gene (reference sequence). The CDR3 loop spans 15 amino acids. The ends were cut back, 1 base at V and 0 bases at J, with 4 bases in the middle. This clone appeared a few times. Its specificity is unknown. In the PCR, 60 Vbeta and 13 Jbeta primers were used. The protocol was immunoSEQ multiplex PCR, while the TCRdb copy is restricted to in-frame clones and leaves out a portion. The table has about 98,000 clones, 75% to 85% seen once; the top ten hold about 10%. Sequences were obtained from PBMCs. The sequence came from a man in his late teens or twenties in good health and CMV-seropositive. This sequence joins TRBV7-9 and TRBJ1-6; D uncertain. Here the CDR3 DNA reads TGTGCCAGCAGCTTAGACAGCTCCTATAATTCACCCCTCCACTTT. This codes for CASSLDSSYNSPLHF.